These 24 T cell receptor beta chains were sequenced from one sample in a study of blood T cell repertoires in COVID-19. The repertoire was sequenced with immunoSEQ multiplex PCR; TCRdb's copy has only in-frame clones and lacks some. The sample carries about 49,000 clones, about 88% recorded once. The sequencing sample was made of peripheral blood. The source is a man between 35 and 55 years old with active COVID-19.

This clone was recorded a few times. V is TRBV29-1 and J is TRBJ2-7; D might be TRBD1 (5 bases). The CDR3 length is 12 residues. Germline assignment: CDR1 SQVTM and CDR2 ANQGSEA. Trimming took 4 bases from V and 0 from J, leaving 7 bases between them. DNA for the CDR3: TGCAGCGTTGCAGGGCTCTCCTACGAGCAGTACTTC. Translating it yields CSVAGLSYEQYF.

The genes are TRBV29-1 and TRBJ1-1; 7 positions agree with TRBD1. Trimming cost V 6 bases and J 11 bases; bases outside gene matches: 15. The CDR3 runs to 13 residues. CDR1 and CDR2 from the germline V gene are SQVTM and ANQGSEA. In DNA, the CDR3 is TGCAGCGTGGCTTGGACAGGCGGGTCAGCGGCTTTCTTT. Its protein product is CSVAWTGGSAAFF.

V gene TRBV5-1 combines with J gene TRBJ1-3, with 7 bases identical to TRBD1. The CDR3 length is 15 residues. Germline-derived CDR1 and CDR2 are SGHRS and YFSETQ. The V and J ends lost 3 bases and 3 bases, in that order; junction bases with no gene match: 6. The CDR3 sequence is CASSSTWDSGNTIYF. The CDR3 DNA sequence: TGCGCCAGCAGCTCGACCTGGGACAGTGGAAACACCATATATTTT.

This rearrangement joins TRBV6-5 to TRBJ1-2; weak D call: TRBD1 (6 bases). V lost 4 bases and J 1 base, leaving 16 bases between the germline ends. The CDR3 consists of 16 residues. CDR1 is MNHEY and CDR2 is SVGAGI in the germline V gene. CDR3 sequence reads: CASSFTLTRGNYGYTF. The CDR3 coding sequence is TGTGCCAGCAGTTTCACCCTCACCAGGGGTAACTATGGCTACACCTTC.

The gene calls are TRBV5-1 and TRBJ2-5, with 7 bases fitting TRBD1. The J segment lost 5 bases and the V segment lost 4 bases, leaving 11 bases of the junction unmatched. The CDR3 runs to 15 residues. Germline values: CDR1 SGHRS, CDR2 YFSETQ. The CDR3 DNA reads TGCGCCAGCAGCACGGGTAAGGGGGCCATGGAGACCCAGTACTTC. Its translation is CASSTGKGAMETQYF.

A word on this clone: This sample also contains other DNA sequences that code for the same CDR3. The chain joins TRBV5-1 to TRBJ2-2; TRBD1 agrees at 7 bases. J lost 1 base, V lost 0 bases, and 0 bases had no gene match. Germline CDR1 is SGHRS and CDR2 is YFSETQ. The CDR3 sequence is 15 residues long. The CDR3 DNA reads TGCGCCAGCAGCTTGGGACAGGGGAACACCGGGGAGCTGTTTTTT. Residues: CASSLGQGNTGELFF.

The chain carries TRBV12-3 or TRBV12-4 and TRBJ2-3; no definite D call. V was clipped by 6 bases and J by 6 bases, with 13 bases between them. This CDR3 comprises 13 residues. In DNA, the CDR3 is TGTGCCAGCAGACTTCCCACTCGGGATACGCAGTATTTT. It translates to CASRLPTRDTQYF.

On this clone itself: The junction departs from the called germline gene at one end, perhaps through a read error. The chain links TRBV7-7 to TRBJ2-2; 9 bases align to TRBD1. CDR1 is SSHAT and CDR2 is FNYEAQ in the germline V gene (reference sequence). The CDR3 has 15 residues. The CDR3 is CASSPGTGPTGELFF. CDR3 DNA: TGTGCTAGCAGCCCCGGGACAGGGCCTACCGGGGAGCTGTTTTTT.

The rearrangement links TRBV5-1 to TRBJ1-6, with 9 bases fitting TRBD1. The CDR3 covers 15 residues. The V gene's germline CDR1 is SGHRS and CDR2 YFSETQ. V lost 4 bases to trimming and J lost 5 bases; unmatched junction nucleotides: 4. The CDR3 bases are TGCGCCAGCAGCCCTTGGACAGGGGATAATTCACCCCTCCACTTT. Encoded protein: CASSPWTGDNSPLHF.

This clone was recorded many times. The chain recombines TRBV19 with TRBJ2-7, with 13 positions matching TRBD2. There are 15 residues in the CDR3. Germline V gene lookup returns CDR1 LNHDA and CDR2 SQIVND (reference sequence). With 6 bases clipped from V and 7 bases from J, the junction kept 9 bases outside the gene matches. As DNA, the CDR3 is TGTGCCAGTAGAGGACTAGCGGGAGACTCAGGGGAGCAGTACTTC. This sequence encodes CASRGLAGDSGEQYF. Full variable domain (remainder filled in from reference TRBV19 and TRBJ2-7): DGGITQSPKYLFRKEGQNVTLSCEQNLNHDAMYWYRQDPGQGLRLIYYSQIVNDFQKGDIAEGYSVSREKKESFPLTVTSAQKNPTAFYLCASRGLAGDSGEQYFGPGTRLTVT.

The chain employs TRBV30 and TRBJ2-3, with 7 nucleotides matching TRBD1. CDR1 and CDR2 from the germline V gene are GTSNPN and SVGIG (reference sequence). The CDR3 consists of 16 residues. Trimming cost V 0 bases and J 2 bases; bases outside gene matches: 8. The CDR3 region is CAWSVLDRKYTDTQYF. As DNA, the CDR3 is TGTGCCTGGAGTGTACTGGACAGGAAATACACAGATACGCAGTATTTT.

This rearrangement joins TRBV5-1 to TRBJ2-6; D call uncertain. V dropped 6 bases and J dropped 0 bases, with 16 bases sitting between them. The length of the CDR3 is 17 residues. Per germline, CDR1 SGHRS and CDR2 YFSETQ. The CDR3 region is CASKRQSESSGANVLTF. As DNA, the CDR3 is TGCGCCAGCAAACGTCAGTCAGAAAGCTCTGGGGCCAACGTCCTGACTTTC. The whole variable domain, filled in from reference TRBV5-1 and TRBJ2-6, reads KAGVTQTPRYLIKTRGQQVTLSCSPISGHRSVSWYQQTPGQGLQFLFEYFSETQRNKGNFPGRFSGRQFSNSRSEMNVSTLELGDSALYLCASKRQSESSGANVLTFGAGSRLTVL.

This chain links TRBV9 with TRBJ1-6; maybe TRBD1 (5 bases). Deletions cut 3 bases from V and 9 bases from J, with 16 bases between. CDR1 and CDR2 from the germline V gene are SGDLS and YYNGEE. The CDR3 is 15 residues long. In nucleotides, the CDR3 is TGTGCCAGCAGCGCCCGACAGATTCAAGGTTCACCCCTCCACTTT. This encodes CASSARQIQGSPLHF.

The chain carries TRBV27 and TRBJ2-7, with a possible D match to TRBD2 (5 bases). Trimming pared 5 bases from V and 3 bases from J, leaving 11 bases between. The CDR3 is 13 amino acids. From germline, CDR1 is MNHEY and CDR2 SMNVEV (reference sequence). The CDR3 reads CASSPRSGYEQYF. CDR3 sequence (DNA): TGTGCCAGCAGTCCCAGAAGCGGCTACGAGCAGTACTTC.

This rearrangement joins TRBV30 to TRBJ1-1; 7 bases are a match to TRBD1. Germline assignment: CDR1 GTSNPN and CDR2 SVGIG (reference sequence). The CDR3 runs 14 residues. V gave up 4 bases and J gave up 3 bases; unmatched junction bases: 8. CDR3 in DNA: TGTGCCTGGATGCCCAGGGGGAGAGACACTGAAGCTTTCTTT. Translation gives CAWMPRGRDTEAFF.

This clone is a singleton in its sample. The chain carries TRBV7-8 and TRBJ2-2; 11 nucleotides agree with TRBD2. The germline V gene encodes CDR1 SGHVS and CDR2 FQNEAQ. Losses at the gene ends were 3 bases for V and 4 bases for J; bases not matched to a gene: 10. The CDR3 spans 18 residues. The CDR3 sequence is CASSFRVGTSGFTGELFF. The CDR3 DNA follows: TGTGCCAGCAGCTTTAGGGTCGGGACTAGCGGCTTCACCGGGGAGCTGTTTTTT.

The chain links TRBV19 to TRBJ2-2; D not resolved. CDR1 is LNHDA and CDR2 is SQIVND in the germline V gene (reference sequence). Trimming removed 5 bases from V and 6 bases from J, with 10 bases in between. The CDR3 is 13 amino acids. The CDR3 loop is CASSPLDAGELFF. In DNA form, the CDR3 reads TGTGCCAGTAGTCCTCTAGACGCCGGGGAGCTGTTTTTT.

The rearrangement joins TRBV19 to TRBJ2-1; 7 bases map to TRBD2. Germline CDR1 is LNHDA and CDR2 is SQIVND (reference sequence). The junction had 11 bases not matched to a gene; V was cut back by 9 bases and J by 9 bases. The CDR3 is 13 residues long. DNA for the CDR3: TGTGCCAGCTCGGGTTCTTTAGCGGGTGAGCAGTTCTTC. It is translated as CASSGSLAGEQFF. The whole variable domain, remainder taken from reference TRBV19 and TRBJ2-1, is DGGITQSPKYLFRKEGQNVTLSCEQNLNHDAMYWYRQDPGQGLRLIYYSQIVNDFQKGDIAEGYSVSREKKESFPLTVTSAQKNPTAFYLCASSGSLAGEQFFGPGTRLTVL.

CDR3 in DNA: TGCGCCAGCAGCCAGCCGGGACTAGCGAGACATACGCAGTATTTT. This gives the protein CASSQPGLARHTQYF. The chain couples TRBV4-1 to TRBJ2-3; 10 bases align to TRBD2. CDR3 length equals 15 residues. The germline gives CDR1 MGHRA, CDR2 YSYEKL. V gave up 3 bases and J gave up 7 bases; unmatched junction bases: 7.

The chain has TRBV28 and TRBJ1-1; D is uncertain. The germline V and J ends were trimmed by 3 bases and 1 base, with 9 bases remaining between them. There are 14 residues in the CDR3. Germline V CDR1 and CDR2: MDHEN, SYDVKM. CDR3 sequence reads: CASSFRGENTEAFF. CDR3 DNA: TGTGCCAGCAGTTTTCGGGGAGAGAACACTGAAGCTTTCTTT.

This sequence joins TRBV7-9 and TRBJ2-7; weak D call: TRBD1 (6 bases). The J call is in doubt because the DNA end fits TRBJ2-5 better. This CDR3 contains 14 residues. CDR1 and CDR2 (germline): SEHNR, FQNEAQ (reference sequence). In DNA, the CDR3 is TGTGCCAGCAGTTCTACAGGGTCACAAGAGACCCAGTACTTC. Translated, it gives CASSSTGSQETQYF.

The chain has TRBV4-2 and TRBJ1-5, with a possible D match to TRBD1 (5 bases). The CDR3 spans 15 residues. The germline CDR1 and CDR2 sequences are LGHNA and YNFKEQ. Deletions cut 1 base from V and 5 bases from J, with 12 bases between. The CDR3 nucleotides read TGTGCCAGCAGCCAAGTGGCAGGGAAGGATCAGCCCCAGCATTTT. Encoded protein: CASSQVAGKDQPQHF.

This chain links TRBV27 with TRBJ1-4; 11 positions match TRBD1. Looked up from germline, CDR1 is MNHEY and CDR2 is SMNVEV (reference sequence). The CDR3 covers 16 residues. The ends lost 4 bases at V and 7 bases at J; junction bases unmatched: 8. The CDR3 sequence: CASSSLDRGLSEKLFF. DNA of the CDR3: TGTGCCAGCAGTTCCCTGGACAGGGGGCTTAGTGAAAAACTGTTTTTT. Full variable domain (remainder filled in from reference TRBV27 and TRBJ1-4): EAQVTQNPRYLITVTGKKLTVTCSQNMNHEYMSWYRQDPGLGLRQIYYSMNVEVTDKGDVPEGYKVSRKEKRNFPLILESPSPNQTSLYFCASSSLDRGLSEKLFFGSGTQLSVL.

The chain carries TRBV10-2 and TRBJ2-1; 7 nucleotides align to TRBD2. This CDR3 has 14 amino acids. CDR1 and CDR2 (germline): WSHSY, SAAADI. V lost 2 bases and J lost 2; bases outside the gene matches: 0. Here the CDR3 reads CASSEREAYNEQFF. The CDR3 nucleotides are TGCGCCAGCAGTGAGCGGGAGGCCTACAATGAGCAGTTCTTC.